This T cell receptor (beta chain) was identified in a study of blood T cells in healthy people across ages. Next came a second PCR, run for 7 to 11 cycles, which used a sample-barcoded 5' primer along with a J-beta primer mix. A single record per CDR3 protein comes from TCRdb applying MiXCR to the 5' RACE reads. The sample yields some 1,800,000 distinct CDR3 sequences, about two fifths seen once. The sample comprised blood. The TCR originated in a human donor in good health.

CDR3 nucleotide sequence: TGCAGTGTCCCGGGACTGCTGCTCGATCAGCCCCAGCATTTT. It encodes CSVPGLLLDQPQHF. The chain is built from TRBV20-1 and TRBJ1-5; possibly TRBD1 for D (5 bases). CDR1 and CDR2 (germline): DFQATT, SNEGSKA (reference sequence). Trimming took 7 bases from V and 5 from J, leaving 18 bases between them. The CDR3 loop spans 14 amino acids.